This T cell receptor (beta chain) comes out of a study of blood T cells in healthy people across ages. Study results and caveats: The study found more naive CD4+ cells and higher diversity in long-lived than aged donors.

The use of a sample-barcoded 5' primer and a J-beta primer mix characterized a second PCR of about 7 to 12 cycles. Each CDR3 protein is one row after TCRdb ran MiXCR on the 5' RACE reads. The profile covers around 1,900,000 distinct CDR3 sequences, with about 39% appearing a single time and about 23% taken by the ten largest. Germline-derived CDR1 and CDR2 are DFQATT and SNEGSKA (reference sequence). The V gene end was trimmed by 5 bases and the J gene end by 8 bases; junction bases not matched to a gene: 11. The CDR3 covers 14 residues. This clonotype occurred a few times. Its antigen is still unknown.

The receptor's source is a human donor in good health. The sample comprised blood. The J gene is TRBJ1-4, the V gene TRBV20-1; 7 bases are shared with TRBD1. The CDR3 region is CSARPGTVNEKLFF. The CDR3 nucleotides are TGCAGTGCTCGCCCCGGGACAGTAAACGAAAAACTGTTTTTT.